A single TCR beta chain is shown here with its context. The repertoire was sequenced with immunoSEQ multiplex PCR; TCRdb's copy has only in-frame clones and lacks some. The sample lists about 160,000 clones, over 85% occurring once. The data originate from a study of control samples from healthy donors and cancer patients. Sequenced sample: blood. The source of this sequence is a man under 40 in good health.

CDR3 region: CASSHGTVTYEQYF. The CDR3 DNA is TGTGCCAGCAGCCACGGGACAGTTACCTACGAGCAGTACTTC. V and J are TRBV5-8 and TRBJ2-7, with 7 positions matching TRBD1. Germline V gives CDR1 SGHTS, CDR2 YDEGEE. V was pared by 4 bases and J by 2 bases, with 6 bases of the junction left unmatched. The CDR3 totals 14 residues.